This is a list of T cell receptor beta chains from one sample in a study of cytomegalovirus exposure and HLA in healthy donors. TCRdb's table, derived via immunoSEQ multiplex PCR, lists solely in-frame clones and lacks some. In the table there are tens of thousands of clones, more than 70% of which are singletons. Material for sequencing was PBMCs. Receptors were obtained from a man in his forties in good health and CMV-seronegative. Both conserved end residues are part of each CDR3. The order of the fields is V gene, D gene, J gene, clone size, CDR3 protein, CDR3 DNA. D genes are given only for firm matches. The size entry is marked missing in some rows and otherwise reads once, few, many or a size class.

V gene: TRBV19
D gene: .
J gene: TRBJ2-2
clone size: .
CDR3 protein: CASSTLDITGELFF
CDR3 DNA: TGTGCCAGTAGTACCCTGGACATCACCGGGGAGCTGTTTTTT

V gene: TRBV28
D gene: .
J gene: TRBJ2-7
clone size: .
CDR3 protein: CASSFGGRRVYEQYF
CDR3 DNA: TGTGCCAGCAGTTTCGGAGGTCGGCGCGTCTACGAGCAGTACTTC

V gene: TRBV30
D gene: TRBD1
J gene: TRBJ2-7
clone size: .
CDR3 protein: CAWSVSQGAEQYF
CDR3 DNA: TGTGCCTGGAGTGTTTCACAGGGGGCCGAGCAGTACTTC

V gene: TRBV30
D gene: .
J gene: TRBJ2-5
clone size: once
CDR3 protein: CAWSVIGGKETQYF
CDR3 DNA: TGTGCCTGGAGTGTAATTGGCGGGAAAGAGACCCAGTACTTC

V gene: TRBV13
D gene: .
J gene: TRBJ2-7
clone size: .
CDR3 protein: CASSLERREQYF
CDR3 DNA: TGTGCCAGCAGCTTAGAGAGGAGGGAGCAGTACTTC

V gene: TRBV6-6
D gene: TRBD1
J gene: TRBJ1-5
clone size: once
CDR3 protein: CASRGWTGGINQPQHF
CDR3 DNA: TGTGCCAGCAGGGGATGGACAGGGGGCATCAACCAGCCCCAGCATTTT

V gene: TRBV19
D gene: TRBD2
J gene: TRBJ2-7
clone size: .
CDR3 protein: CASSRLAGDVYEQYF
CDR3 DNA: TGTGCCAGTAGTCGTCTAGCGGGAGACGTCTACGAGCAGTACTTC

V gene: TRBV5-4
D gene: TRBD2
J gene: TRBJ2-1
clone size: .
CDR3 protein: CASSFGGLAGVGSYNEQFF
CDR3 DNA: TGTGCCAGCAGCTTTGGAGGGCTAGCGGGAGTGGGCTCCTACAATGAGCAGTTCTTC

V gene: TRBV2
D gene: .
J gene: TRBJ1-1
clone size: .
CDR3 protein: CASADQGPSTEAFF
CDR3 DNA: TGTGCCAGCGCCGACCAGGGCCCGAGCACTGAAGCTTTCTTT

V gene: TRBV5-4
D gene: TRBD2
J gene: TRBJ2-7
clone size: .
CDR3 protein: CASSLGLAGGMDEQYF
CDR3 DNA: TGTGCCAGCAGCTTGGGACTAGCGGGGGGAATGGACGAGCAGTACTTC

V gene: TRBV6-1
D gene: .
J gene: TRBJ1-5
clone size: few
CDR3 protein: CASSEQGNSNQPQHF
CDR3 DNA: TGTGCCAGCAGTGAACAGGGTAATAGCAATCAGCCCCAGCATTTT

V gene: TRBV19
D gene: .
J gene: TRBJ1-1
clone size: .
CDR3 protein: CASNRGNTEAFF
CDR3 DNA: TGTGCCAGTAATCGGGGGAACACTGAAGCTTTCTTT

V gene: TRBV30
D gene: TRBD1
J gene: TRBJ2-7
clone size: .
CDR3 protein: CAWTTDRGNYYEQYF
CDR3 DNA: TGTGCCTGGACCACGGACAGGGGGAATTACTACGAGCAGTACTTC

V gene: TRBV19
D gene: .
J gene: TRBJ2-1
clone size: .
CDR3 protein: CASSIGLNNEQFF
CDR3 DNA: TGTGCCAGTAGTATTGGGCTAAACAATGAGCAGTTCTTC

V gene: TRBV5-1
D gene: .
J gene: TRBJ1-2
clone size: .
CDR3 protein: CASSLSTATNYGYTF
CDR3 DNA: TGCGCCAGCAGCTTATCGACAGCTACTAACTATGGCTACACCTTC

V gene: TRBV5-1
D gene: .
J gene: TRBJ1-1
clone size: once
CDR3 protein: CASSSTNTEAFF
CDR3 DNA: TGCGCCAGCAGCTCAACTAACACTGAAGCTTTCTTT

V gene: TRBV5-8
D gene: TRBD1
J gene: TRBJ2-1
clone size: .
CDR3 protein: CASSLKQGYNEQFF
CDR3 DNA: TGTGCCAGCAGCTTGAAACAGGGGTACAATGAGCAGTTCTTC

V gene: TRBV25-1
D gene: TRBD1
J gene: TRBJ2-2
clone size: once
CDR3 protein: CASSEPPGTGVHTGELFF
CDR3 DNA: TGTGCCAGCAGTGAACCCCCCGGGACAGGGGTACACACCGGGGAGCTGTTTTTT

V gene: TRBV29-1
D gene: TRBD1
J gene: TRBJ2-7
clone size: .
CDR3 protein: CSVADRVYEQYF
CDR3 DNA: TGCAGCGTTGCAGACAGGGTCTACGAGCAGTACTTC

V gene: TRBV2
D gene: .
J gene: TRBJ2-6
clone size: .
CDR3 protein: CASTPGGANVLTF
CDR3 DNA: TGTGCCAGCACCCCCGGTGGGGCCAACGTCCTGACTTTC

V gene: TRBV6-5
D gene: TRBD1
J gene: TRBJ2-7
clone size: .
CDR3 protein: CASSRGQGMVREQYF
CDR3 DNA: TGTGCCAGCAGTCGGGGACAGGGAATGGTTCGCGAGCAGTACTTC

V gene: TRBV14
D gene: TRBD2
J gene: TRBJ2-3
clone size: .
CDR3 protein: CASSRSGGADTQYF
CDR3 DNA: TGTGCCAGCAGCCGCAGCGGGGGGGCAGATACGCAGTATTTT

V gene: TRBV9
D gene: TRBD2
J gene: TRBJ2-1
clone size: .
CDR3 protein: CASSLGLSSYNEQFF
CDR3 DNA: TGTGCCAGCAGCTTGGGACTATCCTCCTACAATGAGCAGTTCTTC

V gene: TRBV14
D gene: .
J gene: TRBJ2-7
clone size: .
CDR3 protein: CASSPPGAPYEQYF
CDR3 DNA: TGTGCCAGCAGCCCGCCAGGGGCCCCCTACGAGCAGTACTTC

V gene: TRBV27
D gene: TRBD2
J gene: TRBJ2-1
clone size: .
CDR3 protein: CASSLAGGNEQFF
CDR3 DNA: TGTGCCAGCAGTCTGGCGGGGGGCAATGAGCAGTTCTTC

V gene: TRBV6-5
D gene: TRBD1
J gene: TRBJ1-2
clone size: .
CDR3 protein: CASSWGQGQGGYTF
CDR3 DNA: TGTGCCAGCAGCTGGGGACAGGGGCAGGGTGGCTACACCTTC

V gene: TRBV15
D gene: .
J gene: TRBJ1-3
clone size: .
CDR3 protein: CATSTGQMNSGNTIYF
CDR3 DNA: TGTGCCACCAGCACCGGACAGATGAACTCTGGAAACACCATATATTTT

V gene: TRBV6-4
D gene: .
J gene: TRBJ1-2
clone size: .
CDR3 protein: CASSDSISPGSSYGYTF
CDR3 DNA: TGTGCCAGCAGTGACTCCATTTCGCCGGGTTCTTCCTATGGCTACACCTTC

V gene: TRBV28
D gene: TRBD1
J gene: TRBJ1-1
clone size: few
CDR3 protein: CASSYQGAGTEAFF
CDR3 DNA: TGTGCCAGCAGCTATCAGGGGGCAGGCACTGAAGCTTTCTTT

V gene: TRBV6-5
D gene: .
J gene: TRBJ1-5
clone size: .
CDR3 protein: CASGLQGGQPQHF
CDR3 DNA: TGTGCCAGCGGTTTACAGGGTGGTCAGCCCCAGCATTTT

V gene: TRBV7-6
D gene: .
J gene: TRBJ2-5
clone size: .
CDR3 protein: CASSFKQQETQYF
CDR3 DNA: TGTGCCAGCAGCTTTAAACAGCAAGAGACCCAGTACTTC

V gene: TRBV28
D gene: .
J gene: TRBJ1-1
clone size: .
CDR3 protein: CASRLGAEAFF
CDR3 DNA: TGTGCCAGCAGACTTGGGGCCGAAGCTTTCTTT